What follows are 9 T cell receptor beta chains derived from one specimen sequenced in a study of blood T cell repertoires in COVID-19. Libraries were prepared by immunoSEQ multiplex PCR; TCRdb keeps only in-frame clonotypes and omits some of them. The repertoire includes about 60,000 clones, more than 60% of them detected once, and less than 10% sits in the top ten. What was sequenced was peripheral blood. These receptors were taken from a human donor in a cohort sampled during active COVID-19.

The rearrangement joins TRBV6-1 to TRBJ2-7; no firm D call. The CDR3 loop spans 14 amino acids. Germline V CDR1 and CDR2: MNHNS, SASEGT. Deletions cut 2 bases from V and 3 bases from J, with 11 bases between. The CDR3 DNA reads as TGTGCCAGCAGTGAATATGCAGGCCTCTACGAGCAGTACTTC. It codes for CASSEYAGLYEQYF.

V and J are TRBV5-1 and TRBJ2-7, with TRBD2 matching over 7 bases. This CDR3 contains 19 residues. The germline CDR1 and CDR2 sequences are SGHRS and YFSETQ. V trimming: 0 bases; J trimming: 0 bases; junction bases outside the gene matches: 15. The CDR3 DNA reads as TGCGCCAGCAGCTTGGATCAATTTCTACGGGGGGAAAGCTCCTACGAGCAGTACTTC. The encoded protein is CASSLDQFLRGESSYEQYF.

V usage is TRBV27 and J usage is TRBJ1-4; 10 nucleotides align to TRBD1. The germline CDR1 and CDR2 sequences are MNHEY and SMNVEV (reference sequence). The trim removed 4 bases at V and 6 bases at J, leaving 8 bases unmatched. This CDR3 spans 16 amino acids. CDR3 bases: TGTGCCAGCAGTTCCTCACCGGGACAGGGGTATGAAAAACTGTTTTTT. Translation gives CASSSSPGQGYEKLFF.

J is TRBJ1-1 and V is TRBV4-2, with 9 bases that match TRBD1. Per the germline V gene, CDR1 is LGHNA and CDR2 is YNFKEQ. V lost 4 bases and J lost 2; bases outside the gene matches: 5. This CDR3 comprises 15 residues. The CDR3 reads CASSPGQGSNTEAFF. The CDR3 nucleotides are TGTGCCAGCAGCCCGGGACAGGGAAGTAACACTGAAGCTTTCTTT.

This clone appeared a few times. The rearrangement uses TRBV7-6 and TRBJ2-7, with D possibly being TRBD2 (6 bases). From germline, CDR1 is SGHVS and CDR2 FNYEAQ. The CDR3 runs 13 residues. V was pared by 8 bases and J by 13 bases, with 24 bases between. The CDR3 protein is CASSKRNPGELYF. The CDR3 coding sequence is TGTGCCAGCTCCAAGCGGAACCCGGGGGAGCTCTACTTC.

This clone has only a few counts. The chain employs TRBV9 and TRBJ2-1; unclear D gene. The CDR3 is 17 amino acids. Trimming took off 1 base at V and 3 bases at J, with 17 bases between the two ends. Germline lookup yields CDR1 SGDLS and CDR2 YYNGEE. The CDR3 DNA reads TGTGCCAGCAGCGTAATGTATCTGTCCCCGGGCTACAATGAGCAGTTCTTC. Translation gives CASSVMYLSPGYNEQFF.

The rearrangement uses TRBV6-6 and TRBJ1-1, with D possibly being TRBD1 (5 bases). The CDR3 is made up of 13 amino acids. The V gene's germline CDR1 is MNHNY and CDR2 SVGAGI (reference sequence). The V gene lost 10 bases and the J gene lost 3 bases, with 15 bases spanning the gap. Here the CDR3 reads CAIGFGGDTEAFF. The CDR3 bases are TGTGCCATTGGTTTTGGGGGGGACACTGAAGCTTTCTTT.

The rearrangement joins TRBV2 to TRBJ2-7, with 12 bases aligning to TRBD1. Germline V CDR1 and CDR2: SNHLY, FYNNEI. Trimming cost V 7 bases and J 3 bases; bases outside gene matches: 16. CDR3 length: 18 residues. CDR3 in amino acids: CASTHNLPGQGANYEQYF. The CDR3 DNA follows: TGTGCCAGCACGCACAATCTACCGGGACAGGGGGCGAACTACGAGCAGTACTTC.

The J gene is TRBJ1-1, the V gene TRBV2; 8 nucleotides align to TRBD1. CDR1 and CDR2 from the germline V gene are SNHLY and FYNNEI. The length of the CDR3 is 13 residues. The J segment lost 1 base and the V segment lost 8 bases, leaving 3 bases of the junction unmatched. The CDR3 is CASRDRGNTEAFF. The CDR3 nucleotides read TGTGCCAGCCGCGACAGGGGGAACACTGAAGCTTTCTTT.